Shown below are 17 T cell receptor beta chains from a single sample sequenced in a study of spatial heterogeneity in lung cancer. TCRdb recomputed calls from the 5' RACE reads with MiXCR, one row per CDR3 protein. This table has around 60,000 distinct CDR3 sequences, roughly 8% appearing once. Time point defined: sample taken at primary tumor resection. No cells were sorted before sequencing. The whole RNA sequenced was extracted from tumor, nontumor lung or frozen PBMC. Source: PBMCs, taken at surgery. These receptors were obtained from a female donor with early-stage non-small cell lung cancer.

This rearrangement joins TRBV20-1 to TRBJ2-7; D may be TRBD2 (5 bases). Germline V CDR1 and CDR2: DFQATT, SNEGSKA (reference sequence). The V and J ends lost 6 bases and 6 bases respectively, with 18 bases between them. This CDR3 has 13 residues. The CDR3 bases are TGCAGTGCCCTGCCACTAGGACGCTTCGAGCAGTACTTC. Its translation is CSALPLGRFEQYF.

This clonotype was picked up many times. The chain uses TRBV7-9 and TRBJ2-1; 8 nucleotides match TRBD2. The germline V gene encodes CDR1 SEHNR and CDR2 FQNEAQ (reference sequence). This CDR3 region has 15 residues. With V trimmed by 5 bases and J by 4 bases, 7 bases remained unmatched. CDR3 bases: TGTGCCAGCAGCCCCAGCGGGAGTATATACAATGAGCAGTTCTTC. Amino acid sequence: CASSPSGSIYNEQFF.

J is TRBJ2-1 and V is TRBV20-1, with D uncertain. V shed 6 bases and J shed 8 bases, with 20 bases lying between them. This CDR3 is 14 amino acids long. The germline V gene has CDR1 DFQATT and CDR2 SNEGSKA (reference sequence). As DNA, the CDR3 is TGCAGTGCCCCTCCCCCGGGCAGTTTCGATGAGCAGTTCTTC. Residues: CSAPPPGSFDEQFF.

This clonotype was detected many times. V gene TRBV28 combines with J gene TRBJ1-2, with D unresolved. The germline gives CDR1 MDHEN, CDR2 SYDVKM. Trimming left V 3 bases short and J 2 bases short, with 10 bases between. The CDR3 length is 14 residues. The DNA of the CDR3 is TGTGCCAGCAGTTTTCAGCGTAAGAACTATGGCTACACCTTC. Translating gives CASSFQRKNYGYTF.

The chain couples TRBV15 to TRBJ2-4; 8 nucleotides line up with TRBD2. The CDR3 totals 15 residues. Germline V gene sequence: CDR1 LNHNV, CDR2 YYDKDF (reference sequence). V lost 5 bases and J lost 0; bases outside the gene matches: 3. CDR3 DNA: TGTGCCACCAGCTCGGGGGGGTTAGCCAAAAACATTCAGTACTTC. As protein: CATSSGGLAKNIQYF.

V is TRBV23-1 and J is TRBJ2-5; D remains unclear. TRBV23-1 is recorded as an ORF, its role being uncertain. The CDR3 runs 16 residues. Trimming removed 0 bases from V and 2 bases from J, with 13 bases in between. This CDR3 reads CASSQSSRSLQETQYF. The CDR3 nucleotides are TGCGCCAGCAGTCAATCAAGTAGGTCCCTTCAAGAGACCCAGTACTTC.

This clonotype was found a few times. The chain couples TRBV14 to TRBJ2-3, with a possible D match to TRBD1 (6 bases). The germline gives CDR1 SGHDN, CDR2 FVKESK. Trimming stripped 6 bases from V and 0 bases from J, with 13 bases between. This CDR3 is built from 15 residues. CDR3 bases: TGTGCCAGCAGGAAACAGGGAAAAAGCACAGATACGCAGTATTTT. Amino acids: CASRKQGKSTDTQYF.

J is TRBJ2-5 and V is TRBV5-6, with 11 bases identical to TRBD2. Germline V gene lookup returns CDR1 SGHDT and CDR2 YYEEEE. The CDR3 sequence is 15 residues long. Trimming cost V 5 bases and J 5 bases; bases outside gene matches: 8. The CDR3 reads CASRKLAGDLETQYF. CDR3 in DNA: TGTGCCAGCAGGAAACTAGCGGGGGACCTGGAGACCCAGTACTTC.

This clonotype turned up a few times. The chain joins TRBV5-1 to TRBJ1-2; 7 bases are shared with TRBD1. The trim removed 6 bases at V and 6 bases at J, leaving 11 bases unmatched. Germline V lookup: CDR1 SGHRS, CDR2 YFSETQ. This CDR3 has 14 amino acids. CDR3: CASMERTGENGYTF. The CDR3, as DNA: TGCGCCAGCATGGAAAGGACAGGAGAGAATGGCTACACCTTC.

The V call is TRBV7-3, the J call TRBJ2-2; perhaps TRBD2 as D (5 bases). Germline values: CDR1 SGHTA, CDR2 FQGTGA. V lost 6 bases and J lost 4, with 12 bases in between. This CDR3 has 14 amino acids. In nucleotides, the CDR3 is TGTGCCAGCAGTTCCTCCCGGGGCACCGGGGAGCTGTTTTTT. Amino acid sequence: CASSSSRGTGELFF. The entire variable domain, with the rest obtained from reference TRBV7-3 and TRBJ2-2, is as follows: GAGVSQTPSNKVTEKGKYVELRCDPISGHTALYWYRQSLGQGPEFLIYFQGTGAADDSGLPNDRFFAVRPEGSVSTLKIQRTERGDSAVYLCASSSSRGTGELFFGEGSRLTVL.

This clonotype was detected a few times. This sequence joins TRBV3-1 and TRBJ2-2; D is unresolved. CDR1 LGHDT and CDR2 YNNKEL come from the germline V gene (reference sequence). V was cut by 8 bases and J by 7 bases, with 5 bases left in between. The CDR3 spans 10 residues. The CDR3, as DNA: TGTGCCAGCGGTGGCGGGGAGCTGTTTTTT. This encodes CASGGGELFF.

V usage is TRBV20-1 and J usage is TRBJ1-1, with TRBD1 as a possible D gene (5 bases). The CDR3 spans 14 residues. V dropped 5 bases and J dropped 1 base, with 14 bases sitting between them. In germline, CDR1 is DFQATT, CDR2 SNEGSKA (reference sequence). CDR3 bases: TGCAGTGCTTCGCCGGGACGGCAGAACACTGAAGCTTTCTTT. The encoded protein is CSASPGRQNTEAFF.

This clonotype has more than one count but fewer than ten. The chain employs TRBV11-2 and TRBJ2-3; D call uncertain. This CDR3 contains 13 residues. The germline CDR1 and CDR2 sequences are SGHAT and FQNNGV. The V and J ends lost 6 bases and 8 bases respectively, with 15 bases between them. The CDR3 sequence is CASSPNTLGTQYF. Written as DNA, the CDR3 is TGTGCCAGCAGTCCGAACACCCTCGGTACGCAGTATTTT.

The chain carries TRBV3-1 and TRBJ1-2; a possible D gene is TRBD1 (5 bases). With 0 bases removed from V and 3 bases from J, the gap between germline ends came to 11 bases. The CDR3 loop spans 15 amino acids. Germline loops: CDR1 LGHDT, CDR2 YNNKEL (reference sequence). The CDR3 DNA reads TGTGCCAGCAGCCAAGATCCCGGGACTTACTATGGCTACACCTTC. Encoded protein: CASSQDPGTYYGYTF. The full variable domain, rest sourced from reference TRBV3-1 and TRBJ1-2, is DTAVSQTPKYLVTQMGNDKSIKCEQNLGHDTMYWYKQDSKKFLKIMFSYNNKELIINETVPNRFSPKSPDKAHLNLHINSLELGDSAVYFCASSQDPGTYYGYTFGSGTRLTVV.

This clonotype showed up many times. V and J are TRBV20-1 and TRBJ1-2; a possible D gene is TRBD1 (6 bases). The CDR3 sequence is 15 residues long. V was cut by 0 bases and J by 4 bases, with 15 bases left in between. Germline CDR1 and CDR2: DFQATT and SNEGSKA (reference sequence). This CDR3 reads CSARDPEGGGYGYTF. The DNA of the CDR3 is TGCAGTGCTAGAGATCCAGAGGGGGGCGGCTATGGCTACACCTTC.

This clonotype occurred a few times. V gene TRBV6-5 combines with J gene TRBJ1-6; a weak D match, TRBD1 (5 bases). Trimming took 0 bases from V and 7 from J, leaving 19 bases between them. Germline V CDR1 and CDR2: MNHEY, SVGAGI. This CDR3 is 18 amino acids long. The CDR3 region has the DNA TGTGCCAGCAGTTACTCGAGGGGAGGACCCCTAGGCAATTCACCCCTCCACTTT. Translated: CASSYSRGGPLGNSPLHF.

In this sample, this clonotype turned up many times. The rearrangement links TRBV29-1 to TRBJ2-1; 9 bases line up with TRBD2. The CDR3 covers 14 residues. Germline CDR1 reads SQVTM; CDR2 reads ANQGSEA. The V and J ends lost 1 base and 7 bases, in that order; junction bases with no gene match: 5. In DNA form, the CDR3 reads TGCAGCGTTGAAGGTCGGCTAGCGGGAAATGAGCAGTTCTTC. Translating it yields CSVEGRLAGNEQFF.